This T cell receptor (beta chain) was documented in a study of blood T cell repertoires in COVID-19. Across the whole study: T cells, B-cell-depleted T cells, or PBMCs supplied cDNA or gDNA.

TCRdb's copy holds only in-frame clones and misses some; the assay was immunoSEQ multiplex PCR. The profile shows 210,000 or so clones, around 86% of them singletons. Germline V CDR1 and CDR2: MNHEY, SVGAGI. V trimming: 0 bases; J trimming: 6 bases; junction bases outside the gene matches: 7. The CDR3 is 16 amino acids. The TCR originated in a man aged 50 to 59 with acute or convalescent COVID-19. This rearrangement joins TRBV6-5 to TRBJ2-1, with 8 bases fitting TRBD2. Sequencing used peripheral blood. CDR3 protein: CASSYSVSGGRNEQFF. Written as DNA, the CDR3 is TGTGCCAGCAGTTACTCGGTGAGCGGGGGTCGCAATGAGCAGTTCTTC.